The sequence of this TCR beta chain was determined in a study of blood T cell repertoires in COVID-19 (TCRdb year 2020). Regarding the study in general: Samples from collaborators originated in the United States, Italy and Spain and spanned both the acute and convalescent phases of COVID-19. The material from the prospective study consisted of cDNA or gDNA derived from T cells, B-cell-depleted T cells, or PBMCs. The dataset comprised deeply sampled blood TCRbeta repertoires from subjects exposed to, actively infected with, or recovered from COVID-19. The repertoires were released in a freely available public database meant as a resource for research on the immune response to SARS-CoV-2. The samples were drawn from two sources: the first 160 participants of the ongoing ImmuneRACE study, and some 1,300 subjects contributed by 6 global collaborators. A de-identified subject ID, COVID-19 status, age in years and sex were almost always included in the sample metadata. Where HLA class I and class II types were available, the types were taken from metadata supplied by the sample provider, not from assay-based typing. Overall results and qualifications from the work: The amount of clinical and demographic metadata varied by source and participant and was provided uncurated.

This clone occurred once. What antigen it recognizes has not been identified. No per-base quality is available; no much larger clone lies one base away. Each collaborating institution followed its own protocols to collect whole blood in K2EDTA tubes. For TCRbeta analysis, collaborator samples were shipped as frozen whole blood, as isolated PBMCs, or as DNA extracted from either sample type. The CDR3 spans 16 residues, from the cysteine through the phenylalanine. The retained sequence is limited to the CDR3, 48 bases, with the frame set at the first base. After removal of 0 bases from V and 2 bases from J, the junction retains 2 bases not matched to a gene. CDR1 SGDLS and CDR2 YYNGEE were looked up in the germline V gene. The immunoSEQ Assay, a bias-controlled multiplex PCR, was used to amplify TCRbeta CDR3 regions from genomic DNA. As for the original processing: Within the assay, amplification of reference gene primers was used to estimate how many nucleated cells each sample contained. To quantify the absolute abundance of each unique TCRbeta CDR3 rearrangement, sequence reads were collapsed and filtered. For each sample, productive Simpson clonality was calculated as the square root of Simpson's diversity index across productive rearrangements. What TCRdb holds here is the immuneACCESS table cut down to in-frame rearrangements. Part of the clones is not present; checked against another copy, under half of the missing clones reflect an unresolved V gene, and the others are unexplained. V and J calls and clone size come straight from that table; D and trimming were deduced from the DNA. Across this sample there are roughly 100,000 clones, with around 81% seen only once. Around 4.4% of the sample is taken by the ten largest.

This clonotype originated in a man aged 55-75 years with acute or convalescent COVID-19. The specimen sequenced was peripheral blood. The chain employs TRBV9 and TRBJ2-3, with TRBD2 matching 11 junction bases. Here is the DNA: TGTGCCAGCAGCGTAGGACTAGCGGGAACCACAGATACGCAGTATTTT. Its translation reads: CASSVGLAGTTDTQYF.